The T cell receptor (beta chain) under discussion was sequenced for a study of T cells expressing NK-cell markers. 5'RACE template switching with UMIs generated TCR beta cDNA. One entry per CDR3 protein, without DNA, is what TCRdb gives after re-calling the 5' RACE reads. Here the sample table reports around 550,000 distinct CDR3 sequences. Points from the study as a whole: The study left the HCMV specificity of expanded NKG2C+ T cell clones unresolved. More than five of the donors carried dominant NKG2C+ clonotypes that took up roughly 1.0-7.5% of their CD8+ T cells.

The CDR3 loop spans 12 amino acids. About this clonotype: The antigen is not known.

The receptor was derived from a man aged 18-30 years in good health. V is TRBV12-3 or TRBV12-4 and J is TRBJ2-7; the TCRdb D gene call, TRBD1, has no DNA to confirm it. Sequencing used blood T cells: a sorted CD56 or NKG2C T cell subset, CD4+ or CD8+ T cells, or bulk PBMC T cells (not recorded which). The CDR3 here is CASSSDRSKQYF.